The sample holds many counts of the clone carrying this T cell receptor beta chain. The CDR3 is 11 amino acids. Germline V lookup: CDR1 GTSNPN, CDR2 SVGIG (reference sequence). Between the trimmed V and J ends, which lost 2 bases and 6 bases, there was a span of 7 bases. RNA served as the template for amplifying TCR beta CDR3 regions. HTBI-primed RT-PCR formed the first round, and a multiplex PCR formed the second. MiXCR, applied by TCRdb to the multiplex PCR reads, yields one record per CDR3 protein. Of around 400,000 distinct CDR3 sequences in the sample, approximately 20% are singletons; the top ten hold 1.6%. The sample originates from a study of Graves' ophthalmopathy and Graves' hyperthyroidism.

The receptor's source is a woman between 18 and 29 years old with Graves' ophthalmopathy. The chain is built from TRBV30 and TRBJ1-2; D unresolved. The sample consisted of peripheral blood. The CDR3 DNA is TGTGCCTGGAGTTACAGAGATGGCTACACCTTC. Protein sequence: CAWSYRDGYTF.